This TCR beta chain was observed in a study of shared clonotypes between healthy human individuals. Study observations and caveats: What limited the represented genetic and exposure-history diversity was the small number of donors.

As handled by the study authors: Filtering of immunoSEQ junctional sequences could not match full-length read filtering. Profiled with immunoSEQ multiplex PCR; TCRdb holds only in-frame clones, not every one. From that table come the V and J calls and clone size; the DNA was used to work out D and trimming. The table records roughly 2.1 million clones, 85% to 95% of them present only once. Comments on this clone: The antigen remains unidentified. Other DNA variants within this sample encode the same CDR3.

Naive CD8 cells lacked CD45RO and underwent positive selection for CCR7, leaving out terminally differentiated effector memory CD45RA+ cells. Germline V gene sequence: CDR1 SGDLS, CDR2 YYNGEE. The CDR3 covers 15 residues. V was pared by 4 bases and J by 0 bases, with 6 bases of the junction left unmatched. J is TRBJ2-7 and V is TRBV9; 8 bases align to TRBD1. Material: naive CD8+ T cells from PBMCs. The receptor was isolated from a man between 18 and 29 years old in good health. Some clones in this sample may be carry-over from other donors' samples. The CDR3 region has the DNA TGTGCCAGCAGCCCCCGACAGGGGAGCTCCTACGAGCAGTACTTC. Its translation is CASSPRQGSSYEQYF. Drawing the rest from reference TRBV9 and TRBJ2-7, the complete variable domain is DSGVTQTPKHLITATGQRVTLRCSPRSGDLSVYWYQQSLDQGLQFLIQYYNGEERAKGNILERFSAQQFPDLHSELNLSSLELGDSALYFCASSPRQGSSYEQYFGPGTRLTVT.